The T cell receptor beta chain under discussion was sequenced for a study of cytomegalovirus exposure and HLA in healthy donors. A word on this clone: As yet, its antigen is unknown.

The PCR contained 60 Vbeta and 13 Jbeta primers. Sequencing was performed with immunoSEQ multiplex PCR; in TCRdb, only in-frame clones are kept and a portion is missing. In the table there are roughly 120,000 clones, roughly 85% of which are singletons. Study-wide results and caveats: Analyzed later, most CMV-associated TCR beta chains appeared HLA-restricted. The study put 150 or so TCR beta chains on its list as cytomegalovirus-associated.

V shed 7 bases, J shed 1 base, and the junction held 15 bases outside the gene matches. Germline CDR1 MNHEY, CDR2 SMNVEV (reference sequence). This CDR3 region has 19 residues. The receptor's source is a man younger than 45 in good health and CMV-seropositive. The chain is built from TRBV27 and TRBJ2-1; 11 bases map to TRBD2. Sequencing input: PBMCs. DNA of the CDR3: TGTGCCAGCACTCCTCCGGGACTAGCGGCAGCTATTTCCTACAATGAGCAGTTCTTC. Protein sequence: CASTPPGLAAAISYNEQFF.